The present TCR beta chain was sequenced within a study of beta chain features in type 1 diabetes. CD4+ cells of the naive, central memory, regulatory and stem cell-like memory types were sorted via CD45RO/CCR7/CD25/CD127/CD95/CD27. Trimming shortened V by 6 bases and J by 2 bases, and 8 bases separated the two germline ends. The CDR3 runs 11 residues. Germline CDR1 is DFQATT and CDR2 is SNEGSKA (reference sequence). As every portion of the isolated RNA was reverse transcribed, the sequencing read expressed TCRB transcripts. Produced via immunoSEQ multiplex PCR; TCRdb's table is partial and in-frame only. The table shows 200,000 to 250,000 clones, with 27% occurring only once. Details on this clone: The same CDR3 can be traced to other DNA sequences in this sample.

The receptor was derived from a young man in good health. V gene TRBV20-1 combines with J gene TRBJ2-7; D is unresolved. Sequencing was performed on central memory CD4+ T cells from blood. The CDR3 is CSAPGPYEQYF. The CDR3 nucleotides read TGCAGTGCCCCCGGCCCCTACGAGCAGTACTTC.